This T cell receptor (beta chain) was captured in a study of blood T cells in healthy people across ages. General observations from the study: TCR beta diversity correlated strongly with naive T cell percentage. Because donor CMV status was unknown, expanded clonotype changes were possibly confounded.

Germline V CDR1 and CDR2: SGHRS, YFSETQ. The CDR3 is made up of 14 amino acids. A J-beta primer mix and a sample-barcoded 5' primer were used in a second PCR of about 6 to 12 cycles. From the 5' RACE reads, TCRdb called clonotypes with MiXCR, one entry per CDR3 protein. Of about 400,000 distinct CDR3 sequences in the sample, 45% to 65% were seen once. Notes on this clonotype: Its specificity is not known.

Each sample provided at least 5.5 micrograms of extracted total RNA. Sequencing was carried out using blood. The chain uses TRBV5-1 and TRBJ2-5, with D possibly being TRBD1 (6 bases). The DNA end lines up better with TRBJ2-4; the J call may be wrong. This TCR was sampled from a man aged 60 to 75 in good health. The CDR3 protein is CASSLAPGEGIQYF. CDR3 nucleotides: TGCGCCAGCAGCTTGGCCCCAGGGGAAGGCATTCAGTACTTC.